This entry lists 14 T cell receptor beta chains sequenced from one sample in a study of beta chain features in type 1 diabetes. Expressed TCRB transcripts were sequenced because the entire RNA isolate underwent reverse transcription. The protocol was immunoSEQ multiplex PCR, while the TCRdb copy is restricted to in-frame clones and leaves out a portion. The sample holds a few hundred thousand clones, 11% seen once. Material: naive CD4+ T cells from blood. Every receptor here comes from a woman in her thirties in good health.

The chain employs TRBV19 and TRBJ2-3; 10 bases fit TRBD2. The germline gives CDR1 LNHDA, CDR2 SQIVND (reference sequence). The CDR3 sequence is 15 residues long. After removal of 11 bases from V and 6 bases from J, the junction contained 14 bases not matched to a gene. The DNA of the CDR3 is TGTGCCGCTGATACCGGGACTAGCGAGTTTGATACGCAGTATTTT. This gives the protein CAADTGTSEFDTQYF.

This chain connects TRBV9 to TRBJ2-3; 14 bases line up with TRBD2. V shed 3 bases, J shed 9 bases, and the junction held 3 bases outside the gene matches. Germline CDR1 SGDLS, CDR2 YYNGEE. The CDR3 runs to 14 residues. In DNA form, the CDR3 reads TGTGCCAGCAGCGCCGGACTAGCGGGAGGCACGCAGTATTTT. Its protein is CASSAGLAGGTQYF.

Many counts were recorded for this clone. The chain combines TRBV7-9 with TRBJ2-7, with TRBD2 as a possible D gene (6 bases). CDR3 length equals 13 residues. CDR1 is SEHNR, CDR2 FQNEAQ, per germline (reference sequence). Trimming removed 2 bases at V and 6 bases at J, with 11 bases between. CDR3 loop: CASSLTGVPEQYF. CDR3 bases: TGTGCCAGCAGCTTAACGGGAGTCCCCGAGCAGTACTTC.

The chain uses TRBV15 and TRBJ2-7; 8 positions match TRBD2. V was pared by 0 bases and J by 4 bases, with 2 bases of the junction left unmatched. CDR3 size: 14 residues. Per the germline V gene, CDR1 is LNHNV and CDR2 is YYDKDF (reference sequence). CDR3 region: CATSRDTSGYEQYF. In DNA form, the CDR3 reads TGTGCCACCAGCAGAGATACTAGCGGTTACGAGCAGTACTTC.

The chain is built from TRBV5-1 and TRBJ2-7; maybe TRBD1 (6 bases). CDR3 length: 14 residues. Germline assignment: CDR1 SGHRS and CDR2 YFSETQ. Trimming took 2 bases from V and 0 from J, leaving 9 bases between them. CDR3: CASSFQGSSYEQYF. The DNA for the CDR3 is TGCGCCAGCAGCTTTCAGGGGAGCTCCTACGAGCAGTACTTC. Filled out from reference TRBV5-1 and TRBJ2-7, the complete variable domain reads KAGVTQTPRYLIKTRGQQVTLSCSPISGHRSVSWYQQTPGQGLQFLFEYFSETQRNKGNFPGRFSGRQFSNSRSEMNVSTLELGDSALYLCASSFQGSSYEQYFGPGTRLTVT.

This clone was detected only a few times. The CDR3 sequence is CRGTDYEQYF. The CDR3 DNA follows: TGCAGGGGGACAGACTACGAGCAGTACTTC. V is TRBV29-1 and J is TRBJ2-7; 7 nucleotides match TRBD1. Germline loops: CDR1 SQVTM, CDR2 ANQGSEA. The CDR3 length is 10 residues.

This clone was counted a few times. The rearrangement links TRBV4-3 to TRBJ2-7, with 7 bases that match TRBD2. Trimming took 1 base from V and 5 from J; bases not matched to a gene: 11. CDR1 LGHNA and CDR2 YSLEER come from the germline V gene. CDR3 length: 16 residues. The chain's CDR3 is CASSQGLGGGFDEQYF. The CDR3 coding sequence is TGCGCCAGCAGCCAAGGGTTGGGGGGAGGGTTCGACGAGCAGTACTTC.

The chain is built from TRBV11-2 and TRBJ2-3; TRBD2 aligns across 9 bases. Germline CDR1 reads SGHAT; CDR2 reads FQNNGV. V trimming: 5 bases; J trimming: 3 bases; junction bases outside the gene matches: 18. The CDR3 is 19 amino acids. CDR3 DNA: TGTGCCAGCAGCCGTGTATTAGGTTTGAGGCGGGAGGGAACAGATACGCAGTATTTT. Residues: CASSRVLGLRREGTDTQYF.

This clone was counted between two and nine times. In DNA form, the CDR3 reads TGTGGGAGCGGGAGGGAGACTAGCACAGATACGCAGTATTTT. This encodes CGSGRETSTDTQYF. This chain uses TRBV30 with TRBJ2-3; 10 positions match TRBD2. The germline V gene has CDR1 GTSNPN and CDR2 SVGIG (reference sequence). This CDR3 comprises 14 residues.

The chain is built from TRBV28 and TRBJ1-5, with TRBD1 identical over 8 bases. This CDR3 spans 14 amino acids. J was trimmed by 4 bases and V by 8 bases; bases with no gene match: 7. From germline, CDR1 is MDHEN and CDR2 SYDVKM. CDR3 sequence (DNA): TGTGCCAGCGTCGAGGGACAGGCGAATCAGCCCCAGCATTTT. It specifies CASVEGQANQPQHF.

This clone was seen only a few times. The CDR3 reads CASSLEPKTEAFF. The CDR3 region has the DNA TGTGCCAGCTCACTAGAACCAAAAACTGAAGCTTTCTTT. The gene calls are TRBV18 and TRBJ1-1; D gene uncertain. Trimming pared 4 bases from V and 5 bases from J, leaving 11 bases between. The CDR3 totals 13 residues. Germline V CDR1 and CDR2: KGHSH, LQKENI. The variable domain in full, with the rest retrieved from reference TRBV18 and TRBJ1-1, is NAGVMQNPRHLVRRRGQEARLRCSPMKGHSHVYWYRQLPEEGLKFMVYLQKENIIDESGMPKERFSAEFPKEGPSILRIQQVVRGDSAAYFCASSLEPKTEAFFGQGTRLTVV.

The chain combines TRBV29-1 with TRBJ2-4; possible D gene TRBD1, 5 bases. The CDR3 spans 15 residues. Trimming left V 6 bases short and J 1 base short, with 16 bases between. CDR1 is SQVTM and CDR2 is ANQGSEA in the germline V gene. The CDR3 nucleotides read TGCAGCGTCCTGAAGGCAGGGAAGGCCAAAAACATTCAGTACTTC. Amino acid sequence: CSVLKAGKAKNIQYF. The full variable domain, its missing parts supplied by reference TRBV29-1 and TRBJ2-4, is SAVISQKPSRDICQRGTSLTIQCQVDSQVTMMFWYRQQPGQSLTLIATANQGSEATYESGFVIDKFPISRPNLTFSTLTVSNMSPEDSSIYLCSVLKAGKAKNIQYFGAGTRLSVL.

This sequence joins TRBV29-1 and TRBJ2-7; perhaps TRBD1 as D (5 bases). Per germline, CDR1 SQVTM and CDR2 ANQGSEA. There are 14 residues in the CDR3. V lost 6 bases to trimming and J lost 3 bases, with 18 bases between them. For the CDR3, the DNA is TGCAGCGTACGCCGGGCCTTAGGGGACTACGAGCAGTACTTC. The encoded protein is CSVRRALGDYEQYF.

This clone was seen a few times. This rearrangement joins TRBV5-1 to TRBJ2-6, with 10 nucleotides matching TRBD1. The junction had 5 bases not matched to a gene; V was cut back by 5 bases and J by 0 bases. The CDR3 runs to 17 residues. CDR1 SGHRS and CDR2 YFSETQ come from the germline V gene. This chain's CDR3 is CASRLGQGVSGANVLTF. In nucleotides, the CDR3 is TGCGCCAGCAGACTAGGACAGGGGGTCTCTGGGGCCAACGTCCTGACTTTC.